The clone carrying this T cell receptor (beta chain) was picked up a small number of times. This sample was taken from a study of T-cell memory formation after mild COVID-19. Looking at the study overall: Clusters were largely donor specific.

Trimming took 5 bases from V and 5 from J, leaving 13 bases between them. Germline-derived CDR1 and CDR2 are SGHTA and FQGNSA. The CDR3 has 14 residues. MiXCR, applied by TCRdb to the 5' RACE reads, yields one record per CDR3 protein. The table has 250,000 to 300,000 distinct CDR3 sequences, around 15% seen once; the top ten hold roughly 20%. The chain carries TRBV7-2 and TRBJ1-5; D unresolved. The clonotype was recovered from a man in his late teens or twenties who had mild COVID-19 (a few samples of this study predate the infection). Cell type and time point are not known. Sequenced material: PBMCs or a T cell subset sorted from them (not recorded which). The CDR3 sequence is CASSLGSLHQPQHF. The CDR3 coding sequence is TGTGCCAGCAGCCTAGGGAGTTTACATCAGCCCCAGCATTTT.